This passage covers 24 T cell receptor beta chains from one sample sequenced in a study of blood T cell repertoires in COVID-19. Here immunoSEQ multiplex PCR was the method, and the copy in TCRdb shows in-frame clones only, minus some. The sample records hundreds of thousands of clones, 88% being singletons. Sequencing was done on a sample of PBMCs or T cells enriched from blood (not recorded which). The origin of the receptors is a woman under 40 who had recovered from COVID-19.

The chain joins TRBV6-5 to TRBJ2-2, with a possible D match to TRBD2 (7 bases). V dropped 0 bases and J dropped 6 bases, with 14 bases sitting between them. Germline loops: CDR1 MNHEY, CDR2 SVGAGI. The CDR3 totals 16 residues. CDR3 sequence reads: CASSYSPLGGPGELFF. The CDR3 DNA is TGTGCCAGCAGTTACTCGCCTTTGGGGGGGCCCGGGGAGCTGTTTTTT.

This clone has only one observation. V gene TRBV7-2 combines with J gene TRBJ2-7, with 9 bases lining up with TRBD1. The CDR3 is 14 residues long. Germline V gene lookup returns CDR1 SGHTA and CDR2 FQGNSA. The V segment lost 7 bases and the J segment 6 bases; nucleotides outside the gene matches: 10. CDR3 residues: CASKRDRALPEQYF. The CDR3 DNA sequence: TGTGCCAGCAAACGGGACAGGGCCCTCCCCGAGCAGTACTTC.

There are a few counts of this clone. The DNA for the CDR3 is TGTGCCAGCAGCTATAACACCTATGGCTACACCTTC. It yields the protein CASSYNTYGYTF. This chain links TRBV7-2 with TRBJ1-2; D remains unclear. This CDR3 has 12 amino acids. The germline gives CDR1 SGHTA, CDR2 FQGNSA. The V gene lost 4 bases and the J gene lost 4 bases, with 7 bases spanning the gap.

A few counts support this clone. The chain employs TRBV27 and TRBJ1-3; D remains ambiguous. Deletions cut 5 bases from V and 1 base from J, with 9 bases between. Germline V gene sequence: CDR1 MNHEY, CDR2 SMNVEV (reference sequence). The CDR3 runs to 14 residues. CDR3 residues: CASSSRGSGNTIYF. The CDR3 DNA reads TGTGCCAGCAGTAGCCGGGGTTCTGGAAACACCATATATTTT.

This chain connects TRBV15 to TRBJ1-5; 8 bases map to TRBD1. The CDR3 length is 18 residues. Germline V lookup: CDR1 LNHNV, CDR2 YYDKDF (reference sequence). The trim removed 1 base at V and 6 bases at J, leaving 14 bases unmatched. CDR3 residues: CATSRAGTGQRSGQPQHF. The CDR3 coding sequence is TGTGCCACCAGCAGAGCTGGGACAGGTCAGAGGAGCGGTCAGCCCCAGCATTTT.

The CDR3 DNA is TGCGCCAGCTCGGCTAGCGGCACAGATACGCAGTATTTT. Encoded protein: CASSASGTDTQYF. The chain couples TRBV10-1 to TRBJ2-3, with D possibly being TRBD2 (6 bases). Trimming stripped 8 bases from V and 1 base from J, with 10 bases between. Per the germline V gene, CDR1 is WNHNN and CDR2 is SYGVQD (reference sequence). CDR3 length: 13 residues.

The rearrangement joins TRBV18 to TRBJ2-3, with 7 bases lining up with TRBD1. The CDR3 is 17 residues long. CDR1 KGHSH and CDR2 LQKENI come from the germline V gene. V trimming: 3 bases; J trimming: 2 bases; junction bases outside the gene matches: 11. The CDR3 region is CASSPGTAEAYTDTQYF. The DNA for the CDR3 is TGTGCCAGCTCACCTGGGACAGCCGAGGCTTACACAGATACGCAGTATTTT.

The V and J genes are TRBV28 and TRBJ1-5; perhaps TRBD1 as D (6 bases). Trimming removed 4 bases at V and 5 bases at J, with 15 bases between. There are 15 residues in the CDR3. Germline V gives CDR1 MDHEN, CDR2 SYDVKM. The CDR3 DNA reads as TGTGCCAGCAGTTATGAGGGACACCTTGATCAGCCCCAGCATTTT. Residues: CASSYEGHLDQPQHF.

This clone was seen a few times. The chain combines TRBV11-3 with TRBJ2-5, with a weak D call TRBD1 (6 bases). Germline CDR1 and CDR2: SGHNT and YENEEA. CDR3 length equals 13 residues. V lost 3 bases to trimming and J lost 4 bases, with 9 bases between them. The CDR3 loop is CASSLAGAETQYF. For the CDR3, the DNA is TGTGCCAGCAGCTTGGCAGGGGCAGAGACCCAGTACTTC.

This rearrangement joins TRBV7-6 to TRBJ2-3, with 8 nucleotides matching TRBD1. V trimming: 6 bases; J trimming: 2 bases; junction bases outside the gene matches: 13. The germline V gene encodes CDR1 SGHVS and CDR2 FNYEAQ. This CDR3 comprises 17 residues. In nucleotides, the CDR3 is TGTGCCAGCAGGGCCCGGAGGGGGCAGGGGGCCACAGATACGCAGTATTTT. Protein sequence: CASRARRGQGATDTQYF.

This CDR3 is CASSLWLAGGNEQFF. Written as DNA, the CDR3 is TGTGCCAGCAGCTTGTGGCTAGCGGGAGGGAATGAGCAGTTCTTC. The chain recombines TRBV5-8 with TRBJ2-1; 12 nucleotides align to TRBD2. The ends lost 1 base at V and 7 bases at J; junction bases unmatched: 3. Germline loops: CDR1 SGHTS, CDR2 YDEGEE. CDR3 length equals 15 residues.

The V gene is TRBV30, the J gene TRBJ1-2; perhaps TRBD1 as D (6 bases). The germline gives CDR1 GTSNPN, CDR2 SVGIG (reference sequence). Trimming shortened V by 7 bases and J by 2 bases, and 14 bases separated the two germline ends. This CDR3 comprises 13 residues. CDR3 nucleotide sequence: TGTGCCTCCCCTCGGGGGGGCAACTATGGCTACACCTTC. This sequence encodes CASPRGGNYGYTF.

This chain connects TRBV7-8 to TRBJ1-1; 7 bases are shared with TRBD1. CDR3 length: 15 residues. CDR1 and CDR2 from the germline V gene are SGHVS and FQNEAQ. V was pared by 7 bases and J by 0 bases, with 8 bases of the junction left unmatched. CDR3 amino acids: CASIPTRGLNTEAFF. CDR3 coding DNA: TGTGCCAGCATCCCTACTAGGGGGCTGAACACTGAAGCTTTCTTT.

The chain uses TRBV27 and TRBJ2-3; unclear D gene. CDR3 size: 14 residues. Trimming took 2 bases from V and 0 from J, leaving 6 bases between them. CDR1 and CDR2 from the germline V gene are MNHEY and SMNVEV (reference sequence). The CDR3 coding sequence is TGTGCCAGCAGTTTAGGGCAGAGCACAGATACGCAGTATTTT. Amino acid sequence: CASSLGQSTDTQYF.

The chain employs TRBV4-3 and TRBJ2-2; a possible D gene is TRBD2 (6 bases). This CDR3 has 20 amino acids. Per the germline V gene, CDR1 is LGHNA and CDR2 is YSLEER. Trimming shortened V by 3 bases and J by 4 bases, and 27 bases separated the two germline ends. The CDR3 coding sequence is TGCGCCAGCAGCCATCAAGATTGGGAGACCGGGGACTCCGGCACCGGGGAGCTGTTTTTT. Its translation: CASSHQDWETGDSGTGELFF.

The chain uses TRBV7-8 and TRBJ1-4; D uncertain. This CDR3 is 14 amino acids long. CDR1 is SGHVS, CDR2 FQNEAQ, per germline. The ends were cut back, 1 base at V and 4 bases at J, with 7 bases in the middle. The CDR3 spells CASSLGAFNEKLFF. The CDR3 DNA sequence: TGTGCCAGCAGCTTAGGGGCTTTTAATGAAAAACTGTTTTTT.

Regarding this clone: Germline and junction disagree at one end, which may indicate a read error. CDR3 DNA sequence: TGTGCCACCTACTGGACGGGGGGGCCCAATTTT. Translated: CATYWTGGPNF. The chain carries TRBV28 and TRBJ2-3; 8 bases are shared with TRBD2. The CDR3 contains 11 residues. Germline lookup yields CDR1 MDHEN and CDR2 SYDVKM.

V usage is TRBV27 and J usage is TRBJ1-2; D perhaps matches TRBD1 (5 bases). The CDR3 is made up of 14 amino acids. With 2 bases removed from V and 4 bases from J, the gap between germline ends came to 11 bases. Per the germline V gene, CDR1 is MNHEY and CDR2 is SMNVEV (reference sequence). CDR3: CASSLGGVGYGYTF. The CDR3 nucleotides are TGTGCCAGCAGTTTAGGGGGGGTCGGCTATGGCTACACCTTC.

This clone appeared a single time. The rearrangement joins TRBV18 to TRBJ1-1; D unclear. The germline V gene has CDR1 KGHSH and CDR2 LQKENI. There are 13 residues in the CDR3. The germline V and J ends were trimmed by 2 bases and 4 bases, with 8 bases remaining between them. DNA for the CDR3: TGTGCCAGCTCACCAAGCGCTGGCACTGAAGCTTTCTTT. Its translation: CASSPSAGTEAFF.

V usage is TRBV5-1 and J usage is TRBJ2-7; 7 bases match TRBD1. J gave up 0 bases and V 0 bases, and 3 bases lay outside the gene matches. CDR1 is SGHRS, CDR2 YFSETQ, per germline. This CDR3 comprises 15 residues. The CDR3 sequence: CASSLGQGSSYEQYF. For the CDR3, the DNA is TGCGCCAGCAGCTTGGGACAGGGTAGCTCCTACGAGCAGTACTTC.

This chain uses TRBV3-1 (or the pseudogene TRBV3-2) with TRBJ2-2; 8 positions agree with TRBD2. The CDR3 spans 17 residues. The germline V gene encodes CDR1 LGHDT and CDR2 YNNKEL (reference sequence). Trimming took 0 bases from V and 6 from J; bases not matched to a gene: 9. Written as DNA, the CDR3 is TGTGCCAGCAGCCAAGAACGGACTAGCTTTGGATCCGGGGAGCTGTTTTTT. Its protein product is CASSQERTSFGSGELFF.

Remarks on this clone: Different DNA sequences within this sample yield the same CDR3. The genes are TRBV27 and TRBJ1-2, with a tentative D call TRBD1 (6 bases). The ends were cut back, 2 bases at V and 4 bases at J, with 8 bases in the middle. Germline CDR1 and CDR2: MNHEY and SMNVEV (reference sequence). This CDR3 contains 13 residues. The CDR3 loop reads CASSLQGSYGYTF. DNA for the CDR3: TGTGCCAGCAGTTTACAGGGGAGCTATGGCTACACCTTC.

The chain links TRBV28 to TRBJ1-3, with 7 positions matching TRBD1. CDR1 MDHEN and CDR2 SYDVKM come from the germline V gene. The trim removed 7 bases at V and 8 bases at J, leaving 8 bases unmatched. There are 13 residues in the CDR3. In nucleotides, the CDR3 is TGTGCCAGCAATACAGGGGATAGAGACACCATATATTTT. It specifies CASNTGDRDTIYF. Drawing the rest from reference TRBV28 and TRBJ1-3, the complete variable domain is DVKVTQSSRYLVKRTGEKVFLECVQDMDHENMFWYRQDPGLGLRLIYFSYDVKMKEKGDIPEGYSVSREKKERFSLILESASTNQTSMYLCASNTGDRDTIYFGEGSWLTVV.

This clone was detected only a few times. The chain joins TRBV5-5 to TRBJ2-5, with D uncertain. Deletions cut 1 base from V and 5 bases from J, with 6 bases between. The CDR3 length is 12 residues. Germline-derived CDR1 and CDR2 are SGHKS and YYEKEE (reference sequence). The CDR3 region has the DNA TGTGCCAGCAGCTTGAGTGAGGAGACCCAGTACTTC. It is translated as CASSLSEETQYF.